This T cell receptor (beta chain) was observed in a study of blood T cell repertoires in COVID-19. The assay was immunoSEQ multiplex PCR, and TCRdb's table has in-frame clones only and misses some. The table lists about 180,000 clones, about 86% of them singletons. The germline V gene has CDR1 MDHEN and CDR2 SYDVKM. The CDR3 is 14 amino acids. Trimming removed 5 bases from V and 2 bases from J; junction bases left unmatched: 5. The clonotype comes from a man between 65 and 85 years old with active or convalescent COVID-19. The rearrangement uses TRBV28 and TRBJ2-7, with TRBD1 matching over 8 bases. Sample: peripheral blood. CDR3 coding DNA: TGTGCCAGCAGTAAGACAGGGGCCCCCTACGAGCAGTACTTC. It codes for CASSKTGAPYEQYF.